This is a list of T cell receptor beta chains from one sample in a study of blood T cell repertoires in COVID-19. TCRdb keeps only in-frame clones here, not all; method: immunoSEQ multiplex PCR. The sample comprises 200,000 to 250,000 clones, about 85% of which are singletons, and over 2.5% rests with the top ten. The sequenced sample consisted of peripheral blood. All receptors come from a man aged 50-59 years who had recovered from COVID-19. Both conserved end residues are part of each CDR3. The D gene is left open where the match is weak. Some rows have no size entry. The others give once, few or many, or a class for an expanded clone.

d_call j_call v_call clone_size cdr3_nt cdr3_aa
TRBD2 TRBJ2-7 TRBV5-1 few TGCGCCAGCAGCTTGGGTATGCGGACTAGCGGGTACGAGCAGTACTTC CASSLGMRTSGYEQYF
- TRBJ1-3 TRBV28 - TGTGCCAGCAGTCTCGACAGGCGAAACACCATATATTTT CASSLDRRNTIYF
- TRBJ2-4 TRBV5-1 - TGCGCCAGCAGCTTGGACGCCGGGGCCAAAAACATTCAGTACTTC CASSLDAGAKNIQYF
TRBD2 TRBJ2-3 TRBV19 - TGTGCCAGTAGCTTCGGGACTAGCGGGAGACTTAAGATCACAGATACGCAGTATTTT CASSFGTSGRLKITDTQYF
TRBD1 TRBJ2-7 TRBV28 - TGTGCCAGCAGGGGGACAGGGGCTGAGCAGTACTTC CASRGTGAEQYF
TRBD1 TRBJ1-6 TRBV19 - TGTGCCAGTAGTCCCAGAAGGACAGGCTCGGTTAATTCACCCCTCCACTTT CASSPRRTGSVNSPLHF
- TRBJ2-7 TRBV2 once TGTGCCAGCAGTCTTGGTACTACCTACGAGCAGTACTTC CASSLGTTYEQYF
- TRBJ1-6 TRBV30 - TGTGCCTGGAGAGGGGGTCCTACCAGAACCTATAATTCACCCCTCCACTTT CAWRGGPTRTYNSPLHF
- TRBJ1-2 TRBV5-1 - TGCGCCAGCAGCTTGGCGAAGGGGTCCTATGGCTACACCTTC CASSLAKGSYGYTF
TRBD1 TRBJ2-7 TRBV29-1 once TGCAGCGTTACCTCCGGGACAGGGGAGCAGTACTTC CSVTSGTGEQYF
- TRBJ2-7 TRBV6-5 - TGTGCCAGCAGTTCCTCTCGGGGTTCCTACGAGCAGTACTTC CASSSSRGSYEQYF
TRBD2 TRBJ2-1 TRBV6-1 - TGTGCCAGCAGTGAAGCGGTCCGGACTAGCGGGATTATTAGGAATGAGCAGTTCTTC CASSEAVRTSGIIRNEQFF
TRBD2 TRBJ2-2 TRBV6-4 once TGTGCCAGCACCCCTTTCGGGACTAGCGGGACCGGGGAGCTGTTTTTT CASTPFGTSGTGELFF
- TRBJ2-7 TRBV5-1 once TGCGCCAGCCGAGGACAGGAGGGGCCCTACGAGCAGTACTTC CASRGQEGPYEQYF
TRBD1 TRBJ2-7 TRBV27 - TGTGCCAGCAGCGGACAGGGCCCCTTC CASSGQGPF